A selection of T cell receptor beta chains follows, all from one sample in a study of T cell responses to AZD1222 COVID-19 vaccine. TCRdb keeps only in-frame clones here, not all; method: immunoSEQ multiplex PCR. The sample has over 120,000 clones; about 93% are singletons. Sequencing was performed on peripheral blood, taken on day 0 of AZD1222 vaccination. The source of these receptors is an adult in good health. Each CDR3 is given with its conserved first and last residue. The D gene is left open where the match is weak. Clone size is shown for a subset of rows, as once, few, many or a class of expanded clone.

TRBV2	-	TRBJ1-2	-	CASTKDSYGYTF	TGTGCCAGCACGAAGGATAGCTATGGCTACACCTTC
TRBV11-3	-	TRBJ1-1	-	CASSLPARLEGAFF	TGTGCCAGCAGCTTACCCGCCAGACTCGAAGGAGCTTTCTTT
TRBV6-2/TRBV6-3	-	TRBJ1-1	-	CASSYQPGGAEAFF	TGTGCCAGCAGTTATCAACCCGGGGGTGCTGAAGCTTTCTTT
TRBV7-2	-	TRBJ2-5	TRBD2	CASSGRTSGGETQYF	TGTGCCAGCAGCGGAAGGACTAGCGGGGGCGAGACCCAGTACTTC
TRBV5-1	-	TRBJ1-1	-	CASSIDRSRAFF	TGCGCCAGCAGCATCGACAGGTCCCGGGCTTTCTTT
TRBV5-1	-	TRBJ2-3	TRBD2	CASGSSGGLSTDTQYF	TGCGCCAGCGGCTCTAGCGGGGGGCTTAGCACAGATACGCAGTATTTT
TRBV5-1	-	TRBJ1-5	-	CASSPQGGGDQPQHF	TGCGCCAGCAGCCCACAGGGTGGAGGGGATCAGCCCCAGCATTTT
TRBV28	-	TRBJ1-1	-	CASSLTYVNPEAFF	TGTGCCAGCAGTTTAACTTACGTAAACCCTGAAGCTTTCTTT
TRBV19	-	TRBJ1-5	-	CASRADYSNQPQHF	TGTGCCAGTAGGGCAGACTATAGCAATCAGCCCCAGCATTTT
TRBV7-9	few	TRBJ2-3	-	CASSLGLDPDTQYF	TGTGCCAGCAGCTTAGGTCTGGACCCAGATACGCAGTATTTT
TRBV27	-	TRBJ1-2	-	CASSWEGRGYGYTF	TGTGCCAGCAGTTGGGAAGGACGTGGGTATGGCTACACCTTC
TRBV23-1	-	TRBJ1-1	-	CASSPGFLRTETMNTEAFF	TGCGCCAGCAGTCCAGGGTTTTTACGAACTGAAACCATGAACACTGAAGCTTTCTTT
TRBV12-5	-	TRBJ2-7	-	CASGRDSYEQYF	TGTGCTAGTGGCAGGGACTCCTACGAGCAGTACTTC
TRBV18	-	TRBJ2-2	TRBD2	CASSPPLAGGLEELFF	TGTGCCAGCTCACCACCGCTAGCGGGGGGTCTTGAGGAGCTGTTTTTT
TRBV7-2	-	TRBJ2-3	TRBD2	CASSSRLGGSTDTQYF	TGTGCCAGCAGCTCTCGTCTGGGGGGGAGCACAGATACGCAGTATTTT
TRBV2	-	TRBJ2-2	-	CASRTYVGAGTGELFF	TGTGCCAGCAGGACGTATGTGGGGGCGGGCACCGGGGAGCTGTTTTTT
TRBV11-3	-	TRBJ2-7	TRBD2	CASSLAGGVSYEQYF	TGTGCCAGCAGCTTAGCTGGGGGGGTCTCCTACGAGCAGTACTTC
TRBV19	-	TRBJ1-1	-	CASTPNPTENTEAFF	TGTGCCAGTACCCCCAACCCGACAGAGAACACTGAAGCTTTCTTT
TRBV6-6	-	TRBJ1-5	-	CASSYSWQGNQPQHF	TGTGCCAGCAGTTACTCCTGGCAGGGCAATCAGCCCCAGCATTTT
TRBV6-1	-	TRBJ1-5	-	CASSGWPVGGIDQPQHF	TGTGCCAGCAGTGGCTGGCCGGTCGGAGGGATTGATCAGCCCCAGCATTTT
TRBV7-9	-	TRBJ1-1	-	CASSPNLGGATEAFF	TGTGCCAGCAGCCCAAATTTGGGAGGAGCTACTGAAGCTTTCTTT
TRBV15	-	TRBJ2-1	-	CATSRDHEFHEQFF	TGTGCCACCAGCAGAGATCACGAGTTCCATGAGCAGTTCTTC
TRBV19	-	TRBJ2-2	TRBD2	CASNGASGGSNTGELFF	TGTGCCAGTAACGGAGCTAGCGGGGGGTCGAACACCGGGGAGCTGTTTTTT
TRBV10-3	-	TRBJ1-2	-	CAISESEGMRIYGYTF	TGTGCCATCAGTGAGTCGGAGGGGATGCGGATCTATGGCTACACCTTC
TRBV18	-	TRBJ1-1	-	CASSLNGGNEAFF	TGTGCCAGCTCCCTCAACGGGGGTAATGAAGCTTTCTTT